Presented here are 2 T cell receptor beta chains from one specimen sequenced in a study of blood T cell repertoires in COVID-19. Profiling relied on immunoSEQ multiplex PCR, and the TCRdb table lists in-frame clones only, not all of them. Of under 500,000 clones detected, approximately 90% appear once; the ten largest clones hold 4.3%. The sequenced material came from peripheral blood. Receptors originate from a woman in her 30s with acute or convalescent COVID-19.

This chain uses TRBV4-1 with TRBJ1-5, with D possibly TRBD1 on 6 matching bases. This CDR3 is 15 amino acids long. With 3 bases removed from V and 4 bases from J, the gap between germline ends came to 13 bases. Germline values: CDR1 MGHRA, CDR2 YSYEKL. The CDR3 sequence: CASSHSLQGNQPQHF. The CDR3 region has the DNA TGCGCCAGCAGCCATTCCCTCCAGGGGAATCAGCCCCAGCATTTT.

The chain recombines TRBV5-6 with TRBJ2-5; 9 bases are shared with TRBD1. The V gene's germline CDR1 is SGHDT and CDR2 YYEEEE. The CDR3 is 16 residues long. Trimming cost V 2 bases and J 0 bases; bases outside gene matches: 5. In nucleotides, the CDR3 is TGTGCCAGCAGCTTTGCGACAGGGGGGTACCAAGAGACCCAGTACTTC. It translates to CASSFATGGYQETQYF.